This TCR beta chain was recorded in a study of post-analysis software for immune sequencing data. Unique molecular identifiers featured in each of the TCR beta cDNA libraries. MiXCR, applied by TCRdb to the PCR reads, yields one record per CDR3 protein. The sample holds 250,000 to 300,000 distinct CDR3 sequences, 35% to 40% seen once. The clonotype was recovered from a girl aged 10 to 17 with multiple sclerosis. The source material was blood.

CDR3 protein: CASSSGAPNEQFF. The CDR3 DNA reads as TGTGCCAGCAGCTCCGGGGCGCCGAATGAGCAGTTCTTC. V usage is TRBV3-1 and J usage is TRBJ2-1, with D perhaps being TRBD1 or TRBD2 (5 bases each). V shed 5 bases and J shed 7 bases, with 12 bases lying between them. CDR3 length equals 13 residues. Germline V gives CDR1 LGHDT, CDR2 YNNKEL (reference sequence).